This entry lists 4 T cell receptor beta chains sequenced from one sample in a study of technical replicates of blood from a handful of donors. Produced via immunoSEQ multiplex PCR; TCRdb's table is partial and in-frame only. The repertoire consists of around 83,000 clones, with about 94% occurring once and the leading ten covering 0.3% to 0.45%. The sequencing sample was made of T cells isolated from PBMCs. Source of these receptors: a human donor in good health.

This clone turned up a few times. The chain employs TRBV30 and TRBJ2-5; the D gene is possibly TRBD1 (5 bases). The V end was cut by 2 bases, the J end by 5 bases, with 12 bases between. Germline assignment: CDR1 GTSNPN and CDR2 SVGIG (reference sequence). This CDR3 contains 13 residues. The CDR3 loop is CAWSRGGVETQYF. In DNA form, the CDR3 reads TGTGCCTGGAGTAGGGGTGGTGTGGAGACCCAGTACTTC.

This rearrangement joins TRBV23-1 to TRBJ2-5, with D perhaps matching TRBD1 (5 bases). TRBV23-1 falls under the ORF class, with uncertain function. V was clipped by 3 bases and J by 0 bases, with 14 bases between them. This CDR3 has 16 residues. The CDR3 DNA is TGCGCCAGCAGTCACCCCACAGGTAAGTACCAAGAGACCCAGTACTTC. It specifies CASSHPTGKYQETQYF.

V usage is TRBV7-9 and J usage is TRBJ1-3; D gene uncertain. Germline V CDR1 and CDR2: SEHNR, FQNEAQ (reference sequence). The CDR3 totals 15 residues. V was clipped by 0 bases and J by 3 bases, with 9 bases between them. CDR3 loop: CASSLASAVGNTIYF. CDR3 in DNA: TGTGCCAGCAGCTTAGCCTCGGCGGTTGGAAACACCATATATTTT. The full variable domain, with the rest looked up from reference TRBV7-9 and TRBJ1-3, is DTGVSQNPRHKITKRGQNVTFRCDPISEHNRLYWYRQTLGQGPEFLTYFQNEAQLEKSRLLSDRFSAERPKGSFSTLEIQRTEQGDSAMYLCASSLASAVGNTIYFGEGSWLTVV.

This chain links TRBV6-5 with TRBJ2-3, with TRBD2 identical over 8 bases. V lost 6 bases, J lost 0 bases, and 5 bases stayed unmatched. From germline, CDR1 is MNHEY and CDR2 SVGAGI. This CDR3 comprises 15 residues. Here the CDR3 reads CASRGASGSTDTQYF. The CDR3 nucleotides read TGTGCCAGCAGGGGGGCTAGCGGGAGCACAGATACGCAGTATTTT.